A single sample is the source of the 26 T cell receptor beta chains below, sequenced in a study of T cell changes during pregnancy in multiple sclerosis. The protocol was immunoSEQ multiplex PCR, while the TCRdb copy is restricted to in-frame clones and leaves out a portion. The data contain tens of thousands of clones, about 93% of them seen just once; the ten biggest clones take up 1.5% to 2%. Sequences were derived from peripheral blood, sampled in the first trimester of pregnancy. The source is a female donor in good health, enrolled as a control in a pregnancy study.

Only a few counts were recorded for this clone. This rearrangement joins TRBV5-1 to TRBJ2-3; 8 bases map to TRBD2. CDR1 is SGHRS, CDR2 YFSETQ, per germline. Losses at the gene ends were 3 bases for V and 4 bases for J; bases not matched to a gene: 10. The CDR3 runs 16 residues. CDR3 protein: CASSWDGGVSADTQYF. In DNA form, the CDR3 reads TGCGCCAGCAGCTGGGACGGGGGGGTATCGGCAGATACGCAGTATTTT. The full variable domain, with the rest looked up from reference TRBV5-1 and TRBJ2-3, is KAGVTQTPRYLIKTRGQQVTLSCSPISGHRSVSWYQQTPGQGLQFLFEYFSETQRNKGNFPGRFSGRQFSNSRSEMNVSTLELGDSALYLCASSWDGGVSADTQYFGPGTRLTVL.

The chain is built from TRBV19 and TRBJ2-7; 7 nucleotides align to TRBD1. The trim removed 4 bases at V and 2 bases at J, leaving 5 bases unmatched. In germline, CDR1 is LNHDA, CDR2 SQIVND (reference sequence). The CDR3 length is 14 residues. CDR3 sequence reads: CASSNRGRAYEQYF. For the CDR3, the DNA is TGTGCCAGTAGTAACAGGGGTCGAGCCTACGAGCAGTACTTC. The variable domain in full, with the rest retrieved from reference TRBV19 and TRBJ2-7, is DGGITQSPKYLFRKEGQNVTLSCEQNLNHDAMYWYRQDPGQGLRLIYYSQIVNDFQKGDIAEGYSVSREKKESFPLTVTSAQKNPTAFYLCASSNRGRAYEQYFGPGTRLTVT.

The V call is TRBV19, the J call TRBJ2-7; 7 nucleotides match TRBD2. The V segment lost 4 bases and the J segment 3 bases; nucleotides outside the gene matches: 6. Germline CDR1 reads LNHDA; CDR2 reads SQIVND (reference sequence). This CDR3 has 14 residues. The CDR3 nucleotides are TGTGCCAGTAGTACGGGGACTATAGGCTACGAGCAGTACTTC. Protein: CASSTGTIGYEQYF.

The V gene is TRBV28, the J gene TRBJ1-5, with 8 nucleotides matching TRBD1. This CDR3 has 17 amino acids. The germline CDR1 and CDR2 sequences are MDHEN and SYDVKM. V was clipped by 1 base and J by 0 bases; unmatched bases: 5. Here the CDR3 DNA reads TGTGCCAGCAGTTTATTCCGAGGACAGGGTAGCAATCAGCCCCAGCATTTT. Protein product: CASSLFRGQGSNQPQHF. Variable domain in full (rest from reference TRBV28 and TRBJ1-5): DVKVTQSSRYLVKRTGEKVFLECVQDMDHENMFWYRQDPGLGLRLIYFSYDVKMKEKGDIPEGYSVSREKKERFSLILESASTNQTSMYLCASSLFRGQGSNQPQHFGDGTRLSIL.

The DNA for the CDR3 is TGTGCCAGCAGCCACCCCGGGAGTCGGGCCTACGAGCAGTACTTC. It is translated as CASSHPGSRAYEQYF. This rearrangement joins TRBV7-9 to TRBJ2-7; a weak D match, TRBD2 (6 bases). The CDR3 extends over 15 amino acids. Looked up from germline, CDR1 is SEHNR and CDR2 is FQNEAQ (reference sequence). The germline V and J ends were trimmed by 5 bases and 2 bases, with 16 bases remaining between them.

The chain has TRBV28 and TRBJ1-3; D gene uncertain. Germline V gene lookup returns CDR1 MDHEN and CDR2 SYDVKM. V shed 7 bases and J shed 2 bases, with 12 bases lying between them. The length of the CDR3 is 14 residues. CDR3 region: CASTVSSPGNTIYF. CDR3 in DNA: TGTGCCAGCACCGTGTCCAGTCCTGGAAACACCATATATTTT.

V gene TRBV10-3 combines with J gene TRBJ2-1; maybe TRBD2 (6 bases). CDR1 and CDR2 from the germline V gene are ENHRY and SYGVKD. V was shortened by 4 bases and J by 4 bases, with 14 bases between the two germline ends. This CDR3 spans 15 amino acids. The CDR3 sequence is CAISVVAGSYNEQFF. CDR3 nucleotides: TGTGCCATCAGTGTAGTCGCGGGATCATACAATGAGCAGTTCTTC.

This chain joins TRBV6-1 and TRBJ1-5, with 9 bases identical to TRBD1. Germline assignment: CDR1 MNHNS and CDR2 SASEGT. With 0 bases clipped from V and 8 bases from J, the junction kept 5 bases outside the gene matches. The CDR3 is 15 amino acids. The CDR3 loop is CASSEAGQGYEPQHF. CDR3 DNA sequence: TGTGCCAGCAGTGAAGCAGGACAGGGGTATGAGCCCCAGCATTTT.

The V and J genes are TRBV7-2 and TRBJ1-1, with 10 bases matching TRBD1. The CDR3 totals 16 residues. V dropped 4 bases and J dropped 1; count of bases not matched to a gene: 6. Germline CDR1 reads SGHTA; CDR2 reads FQGNSA. In nucleotides, the CDR3 is TGTGCCAGCAGCTCCGGGACAGGGGCCGCGAACACTGAAGCTTTCTTT. This translates into CASSSGTGAANTEAFF.

The V and J genes are TRBV1 and TRBJ2-5; TRBD2 reflects the table's D call only, with no check against the DNA. TRBV1 is marked as a pseudogene. The CDR3 extends over 16 amino acids. In DNA form, the CDR3 reads TGCACCAGCTGTGTGGTGGGGCGGGAGACCCGGGAGACCCAGTACTTC. Its protein product is CTSCVVGRETRETQYF.

This clone was seen a few times. J is TRBJ1-2 and V is TRBV4-1, with no clear D. The germline gives CDR1 MGHRA, CDR2 YSYEKL. With 1 base removed from V and 0 bases from J, the gap between germline ends came to 12 bases. The length of the CDR3 is 16 residues. CDR3 in amino acids: CASSQGLTAPNYGYTF. DNA for the CDR3: TGCGCCAGCAGCCAAGGGCTCACAGCTCCTAACTATGGCTACACCTTC.

The chain uses TRBV30 and TRBJ2-7; the match to TRBD1 covers 9 bases. Germline V gene data show CDR1 as GTSNPN and CDR2 as SVGIG (reference sequence). CDR3 length: 14 residues. With 5 bases clipped from V and 1 base from J, the junction kept 6 bases outside the gene matches. CDR3: CAWAPGTGSYEQYF. DNA for the CDR3: TGTGCCTGGGCCCCCGGGACAGGGTCCTACGAGCAGTACTTC. The whole variable domain, filled in from reference TRBV30 and TRBJ2-7, reads SQTIHQWPATLVQPVGSPLSLECTVEGTSNPNLYWYRQAAGRGLQLLFYSVGIGQISSEVPQNLSASRPQDRQFILSSKKLLLSDSGFYLCAWAPGTGSYEQYFGPGTRLTVT.

The chain recombines TRBV5-1 with TRBJ2-1; D might be TRBD2 (5 bases). V was cut by 0 bases and J by 0 bases, with 10 bases left in between. This CDR3 comprises 16 residues. Germline V gene sequence: CDR1 SGHRS, CDR2 YFSETQ. The CDR3 loop is CASSLVAAGSYNEQFF. CDR3 bases: TGCGCCAGCAGCTTGGTTGCTGCGGGCTCCTACAATGAGCAGTTCTTC.

This chain joins TRBV19 and TRBJ2-5; 9 bases are shared with TRBD2. Trimming removed 8 bases from V and 6 bases from J; junction bases left unmatched: 10. Germline V gene sequence: CDR1 LNHDA, CDR2 SQIVND (reference sequence). This CDR3 has 14 amino acids. CDR3 in amino acids: CASAAGTSFQTQYF. CDR3 coding DNA: TGTGCCAGTGCCGCCGGGACTAGCTTCCAGACCCAGTACTTC. The whole variable domain, remainder taken from reference TRBV19 and TRBJ2-5, is DGGITQSPKYLFRKEGQNVTLSCEQNLNHDAMYWYRQDPGQGLRLIYYSQIVNDFQKGDIAEGYSVSREKKESFPLTVTSAQKNPTAFYLCASAAGTSFQTQYFGPGTRLLVL.

This chain uses TRBV28 with TRBJ1-3; possibly TRBD1 for D (5 bases). This CDR3 has 14 residues. Germline V lookup: CDR1 MDHEN, CDR2 SYDVKM. V shed 2 bases and J shed 4 bases, with 9 bases lying between them. CDR3 sequence: CASSLRGWGNTIYF. The CDR3 nucleotides are TGTGCCAGCAGTTTACGGGGGTGGGGAAACACCATATATTTT.

V and J are TRBV5-1 and TRBJ2-3; TRBD1 agrees at 7 bases. The V and J ends lost 1 base and 3 bases, in that order; junction bases with no gene match: 8. CDR1 and CDR2 from the germline V gene are SGHRS and YFSETQ. The CDR3 has 16 amino acids. CDR3 sequence reads: CASSLLQGVSTDTQYF. DNA of the CDR3: TGCGCCAGCAGCTTGTTGCAGGGGGTCAGTACAGATACGCAGTATTTT.

V is TRBV2 and J is TRBJ1-1; perhaps TRBD1 as D (5 bases). The CDR3 runs to 14 residues. CDR1 SNHLY and CDR2 FYNNEI come from the germline V gene. Trimming took 10 bases from V and 7 from J, leaving 22 bases between them. For the CDR3, the DNA is TGTGCCACCTCGCAGGGTAGCTTCGGGAGTGAAGCTTTCTTT. It translates to CATSQGSFGSEAFF.

The V gene is TRBV5-4, the J gene TRBJ1-2; no definite D call. The CDR3 totals 12 residues. Germline CDR1 is SGHNT and CDR2 is YYREEE (reference sequence). The ends were cut back, 4 bases at V and 6 bases at J, with 10 bases in the middle. The CDR3 DNA reads TGTGCCAGCAGCCGAAGCCGAGATGGCTACACCTTC. Its protein is CASSRSRDGYTF.

V is TRBV5-5 and J is TRBJ2-7; TRBD2 is a possible D gene (5 bases). Trimming removed 5 bases at V and 5 bases at J, with 11 bases between. CDR1 is SGHKS, CDR2 YYEKEE, per germline (reference sequence). The CDR3 loop spans 12 amino acids. The CDR3 region is CASSLIGDEQYF. For the CDR3, the DNA is TGTGCCAGCAGTCTTATCGGGGACGAGCAGTACTTC. The full variable domain, rest sourced from reference TRBV5-5 and TRBJ2-7, is DAGVTQSPTHLIKTRGQQVTLRCSPISGHKSVSWYQQVLGQGPQFIFQYYEKEERGRGNFPDRFSARQFPNYSSELNVNALLLGDSALYLCASSLIGDEQYFGPGTRLTVT.

The chain is built from TRBV2 and TRBJ2-7; 7 bases map to TRBD2. V was pared by 9 bases and J by 1 base, with 21 bases of the junction left unmatched. This CDR3 has 18 residues. CDR1 and CDR2 from the germline V gene are SNHLY and FYNNEI. As DNA, the CDR3 is TGTGCCAGTCAACCCCCGGGACTCCAGAAGCGGGGTTCCTACGAGCAGTACTTC. Translating it yields CASQPPGLQKRGSYEQYF.

The V call is TRBV29-1, the J call TRBJ2-6, with D maybe TRBD1 (6 bases). The germline CDR1 and CDR2 sequences are SQVTM and ANQGSEA. Trimming shortened V by 4 bases and J by 3 bases, and 13 bases separated the two germline ends. CDR3 length: 15 residues. The CDR3 DNA reads as TGCAGCGTTGTAACACAGGGTCTTGGGGCCAACGTCCTGACTTTC. Its protein product is CSVVTQGLGANVLTF. Full variable domain (missing parts from reference TRBV29-1 and TRBJ2-6): SAVISQKPSRDICQRGTSLTIQCQVDSQVTMMFWYRQQPGQSLTLIATANQGSEATYESGFVIDKFPISRPNLTFSTLTVSNMSPEDSSIYLCSVVTQGLGANVLTFGAGSRLTVL.

The chain employs TRBV18 and TRBJ2-7; 13 positions match TRBD2. V shed 3 bases and J 5 bases; nucleotides not matched to a gene: 1. Germline V gene sequence: CDR1 KGHSH, CDR2 LQKENI. This CDR3 region has 14 residues. The CDR3 loop reads CASSPGLAGNEQYF. The CDR3 bases are TGTGCCAGCTCACCGGGACTAGCGGGAAACGAGCAGTACTTC.

The CDR3 nucleotides read TGTGCCAGCAGCTTTGATGGGACAGGGGACCACGAGCAGTACTTC. Translation gives CASSFDGTGDHEQYF. V usage is TRBV7-2 and J usage is TRBJ2-7; TRBD1 agrees at 10 bases. CDR1 and CDR2 from the germline V gene are SGHTA and FQGNSA. With 3 bases clipped from V and 5 bases from J, the junction kept 7 bases outside the gene matches. The CDR3 loop spans 15 amino acids.

V usage is TRBV7-9 and J usage is TRBJ2-1, with D tentatively TRBD2 (6 bases). Germline V CDR1 and CDR2: SEHNR, FQNEAQ (reference sequence). The CDR3 runs to 16 residues. V lost 4 bases to trimming and J lost 8 bases, with 21 bases between them. CDR3 bases: TGTGCCAGCAGCTCGGCTGACAGACTAGTACTAGATGAGCAGTTCTTC. This sequence encodes CASSSADRLVLDEQFF.

Ten or more counts support this clone. V and J are TRBV6-1 and TRBJ1-5; D gene uncertain. Deletions cut 1 base from V and 2 bases from J, with 9 bases between. The CDR3 totals 15 residues. Germline V gene data show CDR1 as MNHNS and CDR2 as SASEGT. As DNA, the CDR3 is TGTGCCAGCAGTGAAGTGGCCGGGGGCAATCAGCCCCAGCATTTT. This codes for CASSEVAGGNQPQHF.

The rearrangement uses TRBV15 and TRBJ2-7; D perhaps matches TRBD1 (6 bases). The CDR3 has 14 residues. V gave up 3 bases and J gave up 5 bases, with 14 bases separating them. Looked up from germline, CDR1 is LNHNV and CDR2 is YYDKDF (reference sequence). The CDR3 is CATSRASQGHEQYF. CDR3 DNA: TGTGCCACCAGCAGGGCTTCACAGGGTCACGAGCAGTACTTC.